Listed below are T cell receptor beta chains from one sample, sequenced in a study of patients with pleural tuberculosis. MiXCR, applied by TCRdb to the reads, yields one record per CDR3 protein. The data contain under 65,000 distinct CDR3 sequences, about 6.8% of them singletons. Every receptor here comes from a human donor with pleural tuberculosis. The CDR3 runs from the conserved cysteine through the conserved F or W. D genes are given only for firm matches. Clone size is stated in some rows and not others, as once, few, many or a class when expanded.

CDR3 DNA: TGTGCCAGCAGTCCCGGGACAGGGGACCACAATGAGCAGTTCTTC
CDR3 protein: CASSPGTGDHNEQFF
J gene: TRBJ2-1
D gene: TRBD1
V gene: TRBV11-2
clone size: many

CDR3 DNA: TGTGCCAGCAGTCTCACAGGGGTCGCGACCCAGTACTTC
CDR3 protein: CASSLTGVATQYF
J gene: TRBJ2-5
D gene: TRBD1
V gene: TRBV28
clone size: many

CDR3 DNA: TGTGCCAGCAGCCAAGACCTCAATCAGCCCCAGCATTTT
CDR3 protein: CASSQDLNQPQHF
J gene: TRBJ1-5
D gene: -
V gene: TRBV3-1
clone size: many

CDR3 DNA: TGCAGTGCTACGGTGGGGACAGGGAGGAATAATTCACCCCTCCACTTT
CDR3 protein: CSATVGTGRNNSPLHF
J gene: TRBJ1-6
D gene: TRBD1
V gene: TRBV20-1
clone size: many

CDR3 DNA: TGTGCCAGCAGTCCCACAGCCTATCAGCCCCAGCATTTT
CDR3 protein: CASSPTAYQPQHF
J gene: TRBJ1-5
D gene: -
V gene: TRBV27
clone size: many

CDR3 DNA: TGTGCCAGCAGCTCAACAGGGGTAAACTATGGCTACACCTTC
CDR3 protein: CASSSTGVNYGYTF
J gene: TRBJ1-2
D gene: TRBD1
V gene: TRBV5-4
clone size: few

CDR3 DNA: TGTGCCAGCAGCTTATTTGGTGGGCCGAACGCCGGGGAGCTGTTTTTT
CDR3 protein: CASSLFGGPNAGELFF
J gene: TRBJ2-2
D gene: -
V gene: TRBV11-1
clone size: many

CDR3 DNA: TGTGCCAGCAGTTTTTTCGGGACTCAAGAGACCCAGTACTTC
CDR3 protein: CASSFFGTQETQYF
J gene: TRBJ2-5
D gene: -
V gene: TRBV28
clone size: many

CDR3 DNA: TGTGCCAGCAGATTGGACGGACTCTACAATGAGCAGTTCTTC
CDR3 protein: CASRLDGLYNEQFF
J gene: TRBJ2-1
D gene: -
V gene: TRBV28
clone size: few

CDR3 DNA: TGCGCCAGCAGCCAAGTGGGAAGCTCCAAAAACATTCAGTACTTC
CDR3 protein: CASSQVGSSKNIQYF
J gene: TRBJ2-4
D gene: -
V gene: TRBV4-1
clone size: few

CDR3 DNA: TGCAGTGCTAGAGGGCCCCTGAACACTGAAGCTTTCTTT
CDR3 protein: CSARGPLNTEAFF
J gene: TRBJ1-1
D gene: -
V gene: TRBV20-1
clone size: many

CDR3 DNA: TGTGCCACCAGTGATTCGTGGGTTGCCGAGACCCAGTACTTC
CDR3 protein: CATSDSWVAETQYF
J gene: TRBJ2-5
D gene: -
V gene: TRBV24-1
clone size: many

CDR3 DNA: TGTGCCAGCAGGAGGGGAACCGGGACAGAGTTCTTC
CDR3 protein: CASRRGTGTEFF
J gene: TRBJ2-1
D gene: TRBD1
V gene: TRBV28
clone size: many

CDR3 DNA: TGTGCCAGCAGCCAAGAGAAAGGCGCAGATACGCAGTATTTT
CDR3 protein: CASSQEKGADTQYF
J gene: TRBJ2-3
D gene: -
V gene: TRBV4-2
clone size: few

CDR3 DNA: TGTGCCAGCAGCTTTCGGACAGGGGGCAATCAGCCCCAGCATTTT
CDR3 protein: CASSFRTGGNQPQHF
J gene: TRBJ1-5
D gene: TRBD1
V gene: TRBV13
clone size: many

CDR3 DNA: TGTGCCAGTAGTATAAGAGCGGGACCAGAAACAGATACGCAGTATTTT
CDR3 protein: CASSIRAGPETDTQYF
J gene: TRBJ2-3
D gene: TRBD2
V gene: TRBV19
clone size: many

CDR3 DNA: TGTGCCAGCAGTTACTCACAGGGCCCTGAAGCTTTCTTT
CDR3 protein: CASSYSQGPEAFF
J gene: TRBJ1-1
D gene: -
V gene: TRBV6-5
clone size: many

CDR3 DNA: TGTGCCAGCAGCCCCCCCAATCAGCCCCAGCATTTT
CDR3 protein: CASSPPNQPQHF
J gene: TRBJ1-5
D gene: -
V gene: TRBV12-3/TRBV12-4
clone size: many

CDR3 DNA: TGCAGCGTTGAAGATCAAGGACAGAACACAGATACGCAGTATTTT
CDR3 protein: CSVEDQGQNTDTQYF
J gene: TRBJ2-3
D gene: -
V gene: TRBV29-1
clone size: -

CDR3 DNA: TGTGCCAGCAGTTTAACCGGGACTTCTTTCTTT
CDR3 protein: CASSLTGTSFF
J gene: TRBJ1-1
D gene: -
V gene: TRBV12-3/TRBV12-4
clone size: many

CDR3 DNA: TGCAGTGCCCAGCTGGGAGGGCAGGACAATGAGCAGTTCTTC
CDR3 protein: CSAQLGGQDNEQFF
J gene: TRBJ2-1
D gene: TRBD2
V gene: TRBV20-1
clone size: many

CDR3 DNA: TGTGCCAGCAGCTTTGAACACGGATTAGAGCAGTTCTTC
CDR3 protein: CASSFEHGLEQFF
J gene: TRBJ2-1
D gene: -
V gene: TRBV7-3
clone size: few

CDR3 DNA: TGTGCCAGCAGTCCCCGGGGGCTCGACGAGCAGTACTTC
CDR3 protein: CASSPRGLDEQYF
J gene: TRBJ2-7
D gene: -
V gene: TRBV6-1
clone size: many

CDR3 DNA: TGTGCCAGTGATGACAGGAAAACAGATACGCAGTATTTT
CDR3 protein: CASDDRKTDTQYF
J gene: TRBJ2-3
D gene: -
V gene: TRBV19
clone size: many

CDR3 DNA: TGCGCCAGCAGCCCCCTGACCAGGGGAACAGATACGCAGTATTTT
CDR3 protein: CASSPLTRGTDTQYF
J gene: TRBJ2-3
D gene: -
V gene: TRBV4-1
clone size: many

CDR3 DNA: TGTGCCAGCAGTTTAAGCGGCGCCTCAACTAATGAAAAACTGTTTTTT
CDR3 protein: CASSLSGASTNEKLFF
J gene: TRBJ1-4
D gene: -
V gene: TRBV28
clone size: many

CDR3 DNA: TGCAGTGCCCCAGGGGAACAGGGGTTGAACTACGAGCAGTACTTC
CDR3 protein: CSAPGEQGLNYEQYF
J gene: TRBJ2-7
D gene: TRBD1
V gene: TRBV20-1
clone size: many

CDR3 DNA: TGTGCCAGCAGTGAAGACGCCAACTATGGCTACACCTTC
CDR3 protein: CASSEDANYGYTF
J gene: TRBJ1-2
D gene: -
V gene: TRBV2
clone size: many

CDR3 DNA: TGTGCCAGCAGAGGACAGGCCTACGAGCAGTACTTC
CDR3 protein: CASRGQAYEQYF
J gene: TRBJ2-7
D gene: TRBD1
V gene: TRBV27
clone size: many